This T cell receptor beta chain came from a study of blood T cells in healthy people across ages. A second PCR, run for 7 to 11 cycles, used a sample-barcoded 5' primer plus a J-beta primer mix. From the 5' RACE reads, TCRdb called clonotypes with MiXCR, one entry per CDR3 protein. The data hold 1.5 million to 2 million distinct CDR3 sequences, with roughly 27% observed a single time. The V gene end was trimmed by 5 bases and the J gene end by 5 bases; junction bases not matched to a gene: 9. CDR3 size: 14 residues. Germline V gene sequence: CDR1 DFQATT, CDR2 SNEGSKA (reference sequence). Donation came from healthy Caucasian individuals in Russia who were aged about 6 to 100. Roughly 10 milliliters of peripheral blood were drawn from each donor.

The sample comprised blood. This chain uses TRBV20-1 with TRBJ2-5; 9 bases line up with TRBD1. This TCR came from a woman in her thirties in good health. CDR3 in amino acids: CSARRTGVQETQYF. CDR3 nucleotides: TGCAGTGCTCGACGGACAGGGGTCCAGGAGACCCAGTACTTC.